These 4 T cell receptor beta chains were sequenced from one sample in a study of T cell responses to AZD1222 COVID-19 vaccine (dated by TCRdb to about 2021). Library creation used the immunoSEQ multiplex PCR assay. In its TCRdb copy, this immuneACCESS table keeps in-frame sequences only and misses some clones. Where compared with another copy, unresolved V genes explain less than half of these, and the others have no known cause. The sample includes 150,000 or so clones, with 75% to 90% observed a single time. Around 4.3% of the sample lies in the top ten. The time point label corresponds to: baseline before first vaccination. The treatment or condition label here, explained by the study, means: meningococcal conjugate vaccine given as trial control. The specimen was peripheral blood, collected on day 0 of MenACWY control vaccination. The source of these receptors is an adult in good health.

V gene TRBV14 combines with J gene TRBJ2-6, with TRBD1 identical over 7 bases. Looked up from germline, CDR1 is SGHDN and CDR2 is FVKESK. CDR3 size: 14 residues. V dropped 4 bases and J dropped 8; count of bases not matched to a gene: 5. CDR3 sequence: CASSLRQGPNVLTF. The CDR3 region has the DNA TGTGCCAGCAGCCTCCGACAGGGCCCCAACGTCCTGACTTTC.

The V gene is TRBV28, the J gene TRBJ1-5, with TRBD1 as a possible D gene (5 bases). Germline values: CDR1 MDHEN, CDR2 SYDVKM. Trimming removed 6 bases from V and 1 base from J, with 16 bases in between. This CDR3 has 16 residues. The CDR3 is CASSRGGSGSNQPQHF. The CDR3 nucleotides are TGTGCCAGCAGCCGTGGTGGGTCAGGGAGCAATCAGCCCCAGCATTTT.

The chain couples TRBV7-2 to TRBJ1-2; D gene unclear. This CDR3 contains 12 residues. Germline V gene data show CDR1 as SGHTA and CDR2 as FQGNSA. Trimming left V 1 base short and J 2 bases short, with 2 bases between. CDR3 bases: TGTGCCAGCAGCTTAGGAAACTATGGCTACACCTTC. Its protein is CASSLGNYGYTF. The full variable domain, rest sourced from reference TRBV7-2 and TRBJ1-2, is GAGVSQSPSNKVTEKGKDVELRCDPISGHTALYWYRQSLGQGLEFLIYFQGNSAPDKSGLPSDRFSAERTGGSVSTLTIQRTQQEDSAVYLCASSLGNYGYTFGSGTRLTVV.

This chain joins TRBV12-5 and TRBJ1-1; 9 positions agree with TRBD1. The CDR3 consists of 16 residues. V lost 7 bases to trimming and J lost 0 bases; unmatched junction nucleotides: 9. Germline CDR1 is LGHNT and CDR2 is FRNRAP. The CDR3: CASAPGTGLMNTEAFF. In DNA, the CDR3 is TGTGCTAGTGCCCCCGGGACAGGGCTTATGAACACTGAAGCTTTCTTT.